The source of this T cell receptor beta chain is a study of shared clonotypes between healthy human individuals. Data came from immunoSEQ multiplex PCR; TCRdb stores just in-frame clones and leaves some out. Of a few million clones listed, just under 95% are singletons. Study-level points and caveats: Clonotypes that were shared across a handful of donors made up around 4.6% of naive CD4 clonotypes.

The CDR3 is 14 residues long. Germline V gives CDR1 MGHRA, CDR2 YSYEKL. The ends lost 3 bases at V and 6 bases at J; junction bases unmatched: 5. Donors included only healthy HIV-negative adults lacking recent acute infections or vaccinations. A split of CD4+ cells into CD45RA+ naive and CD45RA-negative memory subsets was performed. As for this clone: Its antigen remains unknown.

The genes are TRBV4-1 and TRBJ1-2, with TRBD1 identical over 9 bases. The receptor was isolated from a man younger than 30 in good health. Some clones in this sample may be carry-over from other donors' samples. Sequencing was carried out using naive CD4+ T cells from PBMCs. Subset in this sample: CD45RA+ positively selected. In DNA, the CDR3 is TGCGCCAGCAGCCATGGGACAGGGAGGGATGGCTACACCTTC. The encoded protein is CASSHGTGRDGYTF.